The sequence of this T cell receptor (beta chain) was determined in a study of human T cells and chemical hapten exposure. Study-level results: Sensitizing to DPC left TCRs with a frequency above 1 in 1000 unaltered.

Concerning this clonotype itself: Its antigen is undetermined.

Each cDNA molecule in the library carried unique molecular identifiers. TCRdb ran MiXCR on the reads and lists one entry per CDR3 protein. This table holds 170 or so distinct CDR3 sequences, approximately 70% found once. Treatment described: therapeutic diphenylcyclopropenone sensitization with weekly scalp DPC. Trimming left V 1 base short and J 2 bases short, with 5 bases between. In germline, CDR1 is LGHDT, CDR2 YNNKEL (reference sequence). The CDR3 runs 14 residues. The chain employs TRBV3-1 and TRBJ1-4, with D uncertain. This sample comprised whole blood, obtained before DPC sensitization or 2, 6, or about 24 weeks after (not recorded which). This receptor was identified in an adult with alopecia areata. Some clones in this sample may be carry-over from other donors' samples. This table probably holds off-target reads from a library built for another chain. CDR3 region: CASSQGGTNEKLFF. The CDR3 nucleotides read TGTGCCAGCAGCCAAGGAGGGACTAATGAAAAACTGTTTTTT.